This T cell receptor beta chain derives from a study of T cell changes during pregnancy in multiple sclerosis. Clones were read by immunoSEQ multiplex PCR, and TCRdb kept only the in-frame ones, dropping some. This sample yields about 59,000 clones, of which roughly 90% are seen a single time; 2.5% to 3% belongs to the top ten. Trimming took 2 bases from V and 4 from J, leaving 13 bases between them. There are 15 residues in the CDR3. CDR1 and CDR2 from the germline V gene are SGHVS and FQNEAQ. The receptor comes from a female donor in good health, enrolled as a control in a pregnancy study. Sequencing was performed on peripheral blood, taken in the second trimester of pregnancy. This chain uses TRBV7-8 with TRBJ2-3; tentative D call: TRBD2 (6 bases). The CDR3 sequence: CASSLTGVRADTQYF. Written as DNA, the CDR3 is TGTGCCAGCAGCTTAACGGGGGTGCGGGCAGATACGCAGTATTTT. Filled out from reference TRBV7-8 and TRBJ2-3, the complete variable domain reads GAGVSQSPRYKVAKRGQDVALRCDPISGHVSLFWYQQALGQGPEFLTYFQNEAQLDKSGLPSDRFFAERPEGSVSTLKIQRTQQEDSAVYLCASSLTGVRADTQYFGPGTRLTVL.